The 26 T cell receptor beta chains in this list originate from one sample, sequenced in a study of blood T cell repertoires in COVID-19. Some clones are missing from TCRdb's copy, which holds only in-frame ones; the method was immunoSEQ multiplex PCR. Among fewer than 350,000 clones listed, around 89% were seen once. The specimen was PBMCs or T cells enriched from blood (not recorded which). The receptors here all came from a woman aged 55 to 70 in a cohort exposed to, infected with or recovered from COVID-19 (not recorded which).

The V gene is TRBV6-2 or TRBV6-3, the J gene TRBJ2-5, with 8 bases aligning to TRBD2. The CDR3 contains 15 residues. Germline V gives CDR1 MNHEY, CDR2 SVGEGT. After removal of 4 bases from V and 5 bases from J, the junction contained 9 bases not matched to a gene. CDR3 protein: CASSSGLAGGETQYF. The CDR3 DNA reads as TGTGCCAGCAGTTCGGGCCTCGCGGGAGGCGAGACCCAGTACTTC.

V is TRBV4-3 and J is TRBJ2-7; 7 bases agree with TRBD1. The CDR3 totals 14 residues. V lost 1 base to trimming and J lost 4 bases; unmatched junction nucleotides: 4. CDR1 is LGHNA and CDR2 is YSLEER in the germline V gene. The CDR3 loop is CASSQADRIYEQYF. As DNA, the CDR3 is TGCGCCAGCAGCCAAGCGGACAGGATTTACGAGCAGTACTTC.

The chain couples TRBV19 to TRBJ2-1, with TRBD2 matching 9 bases. Trimming cost V 5 bases and J 4 bases; bases outside gene matches: 6. The CDR3 contains 15 residues. CDR1 LNHDA and CDR2 SQIVND come from the germline V gene (reference sequence). The CDR3 DNA sequence: TGTGCCAGTAGTGTGCGGGAGGGCCCATACAATGAGCAGTTCTTC. Its protein is CASSVREGPYNEQFF.

This chain links TRBV2 with TRBJ2-3; 8 bases are a match to TRBD1. V lost 8 bases, J lost 1 base, and 2 bases stayed unmatched. Germline V gene data show CDR1 as SNHLY and CDR2 as FYNNEI. The CDR3 has 13 amino acids. CDR3 sequence: CASQGARTDTQYF. CDR3 in DNA: TGTGCCAGCCAGGGGGCCCGCACAGATACGCAGTATTTT.

The chain joins TRBV20-1 to TRBJ1-3; D not resolved. This CDR3 is built from 14 residues. V was clipped by 3 bases and J by 0 bases, with 9 bases between them. From germline, CDR1 is DFQATT and CDR2 SNEGSKA (reference sequence). This CDR3 reads CSASHGGSGNTIYF. CDR3 nucleotides: TGCAGTGCTAGTCATGGCGGCTCTGGAAACACCATATATTTT.

V usage is TRBV29-1 and J usage is TRBJ2-2, with 10 positions matching TRBD1. V was clipped by 4 bases and J by 5 bases; unmatched bases: 4. In germline, CDR1 is SQVTM, CDR2 ANQGSEA. This CDR3 has 14 amino acids. The CDR3 nucleotides read TGCAGCGTTGCGAGACAGGGGGCAACCGGGGAGCTGTTTTTT. Residues: CSVARQGATGELFF.

Only one count was recorded for this clone. This chain links TRBV4-2 with TRBJ2-2; 8 bases align to TRBD1. V was clipped by 0 bases and J by 4 bases; unmatched bases: 13. This CDR3 has 19 amino acids. Looked up from germline, CDR1 is LGHNA and CDR2 is YNFKEQ. The CDR3 nucleotides read TGTGCCAGCAGCCAAGATATTCAGGGGGCGATCCTGGGCACCGGGGAGCTGTTTTTT. It specifies CASSQDIQGAILGTGELFF.

The chain joins TRBV7-2 to TRBJ2-5; 11 nucleotides align to TRBD2. Germline CDR1 is SGHTA and CDR2 is FQGNSA. The CDR3 consists of 16 residues. The V and J ends lost 5 bases and 5 bases, in that order; junction bases with no gene match: 10. In DNA, the CDR3 is TGTGCCAGCAGCCCTCAACCGGGACTAGCGGTTGAGACCCAGTACTTC. Translated, it gives CASSPQPGLAVETQYF.

V gene TRBV7-2 combines with J gene TRBJ2-7, with 13 bases lining up with TRBD2. This CDR3 region has 18 residues. Trimming at V came to 1 base and at J to 0 bases, leaving 6 bases not matched to a gene. CDR1 is SGHTA, CDR2 FQGNSA, per germline. Written as DNA, the CDR3 is TGTGCCAGCAGCTTAGTAGGGACTAGCGGGATGAGCTCCTACGAGCAGTACTTC. It codes for CASSLVGTSGMSSYEQYF.

This clone was seen more than once but under ten times. CDR3 protein: CASIPVAVAGANEQFF. CDR3 coding DNA: TGTGCCAGCATTCCCGTCGCGGTAGCGGGAGCCAATGAGCAGTTCTTC. The chain employs TRBV7-9 and TRBJ2-1; TRBD2 agrees at 9 bases. CDR1 is SEHNR and CDR2 is FQNEAQ in the germline V gene (reference sequence). The CDR3 runs to 16 residues. With 7 bases clipped from V and 6 bases from J, the junction kept 13 bases outside the gene matches.

The chain carries TRBV3-1 (or the pseudogene TRBV3-2) and TRBJ2-2; D remains unclear. Germline assignment: CDR1 LGHDT and CDR2 YNNKEL (reference sequence). Trimming removed 2 bases from V and 2 bases from J, with 9 bases in between. This CDR3 has 15 residues. CDR3 sequence: CASSQTTVNTGELFF. The CDR3, as DNA: TGTGCCAGCAGCCAAACCACAGTTAACACCGGGGAGCTGTTTTTT.

The chain employs TRBV6-1 and TRBJ1-5; 10 nucleotides match TRBD1. Germline V gene data show CDR1 as MNHNS and CDR2 as SASEGT. The CDR3 is 16 amino acids. The J segment lost 7 bases and the V segment lost 2 bases, leaving 8 bases of the junction unmatched. The CDR3 sequence: CASSERRTGGRQPQHF. The DNA for the CDR3 is TGTGCCAGCAGTGAACGCCGGACAGGGGGAAGACAGCCCCAGCATTTT.

The chain links TRBV6-2 or TRBV6-3 to TRBJ2-2; TRBD2 matches at 10 bases. The CDR3 contains 16 residues. CDR1 is MNHEY, CDR2 SVGEGT, per germline. Trimming took 4 bases from V and 7 from J; bases not matched to a gene: 9. The CDR3 reads CASSSGASGRIGELFF. The CDR3 DNA reads TGTGCCAGCAGTTCTGGGGCTAGCGGGAGAATCGGGGAGCTGTTTTTT.

V gene TRBV4-3 combines with J gene TRBJ2-5; perhaps TRBD2 as D (6 bases). Germline CDR1 is LGHNA and CDR2 is YSLEER. The V end was cut by 1 base, the J end by 5 bases, with 17 bases between. The CDR3 length is 16 residues. The CDR3 spells CASSQVIDSAGETQYF. In DNA, the CDR3 is TGCGCCAGCAGCCAAGTCATAGACAGCGCGGGGGAGACCCAGTACTTC.

The CDR3 is CASRRTGLSYNEQFF. Here the CDR3 DNA reads TGTGCCAGCAGACGTACGGGACTGAGCTACAATGAGCAGTTCTTC. This chain links TRBV6-5 with TRBJ2-1, with a possible D match to TRBD2 (6 bases). Trimming removed 6 bases at V and 3 bases at J, with 15 bases between. The germline gives CDR1 MNHEY, CDR2 SVGAGI. The CDR3 runs to 15 residues.

This clone was recorded once. V and J are TRBV7-9 and TRBJ2-3; D is possibly TRBD1 (6 bases). The V gene's germline CDR1 is SEHNR and CDR2 FQNEAQ (reference sequence). Trimming took off 7 bases at V and 1 base at J, with 12 bases between the two ends. The CDR3 is 14 residues long. The DNA of the CDR3 is TGTGCCAGCACCCTGACAGGCCGCACAGATACGCAGTATTTT. Its translation is CASTLTGRTDTQYF.

On this clone: The identical CDR3 is also encoded by other nucleotide sequences in the sample. The chain links TRBV9 to TRBJ1-3; 7 bases map to TRBD1. The germline V gene has CDR1 SGDLS and CDR2 YYNGEE. With 1 base clipped from V and 2 bases from J, the junction kept 0 bases outside the gene matches. The CDR3 contains 14 residues. CDR3 coding DNA: TGTGCCAGCAGCGTAACAGGGGCTGGAAACACCATATATTTT. The encoded protein is CASSVTGAGNTIYF. The full variable domain, in which reference TRBV9 and TRBJ1-3 provide the parts outside the CDR3, is DSGVTQTPKHLITATGQRVTLRCSPRSGDLSVYWYQQSLDQGLQFLIQYYNGEERAKGNILERFSAQQFPDLHSELNLSSLELGDSALYFCASSVTGAGNTIYFGEGSWLTVV.

The chain recombines TRBV2 with TRBJ1-3; TRBD1 might be the D (6 bases). The CDR3 sequence is 15 residues long. Trimming left V 6 bases short and J 2 bases short, with 14 bases between. Germline CDR1 reads SNHLY; CDR2 reads FYNNEI. As DNA, the CDR3 is TGTGCCAGCAGGGAGAAGACAGGAGCTGGAAACACCATATATTTT. Its translation is CASREKTGAGNTIYF.

The chain is built from TRBV5-1 and TRBJ2-7; TRBD1 aligns across 8 bases. The CDR3 runs 16 residues. Germline V gives CDR1 SGHRS, CDR2 YFSETQ. Trimming removed 0 bases from V and 4 bases from J; junction bases left unmatched: 9. DNA for the CDR3: TGCGCCAGCAGCTTGGCAGGACAGGGCCCGTATTACGAGCAGTACTTC. Protein: CASSLAGQGPYYEQYF.

V gene TRBV2 combines with J gene TRBJ2-1, with TRBD1 as a possible D gene (5 bases). The germline gives CDR1 SNHLY, CDR2 FYNNEI. There are 14 residues in the CDR3. Trimming pared 8 bases from V and 9 bases from J, leaving 20 bases between. CDR3 sequence (DNA): TGTGCCAGCGCGGACATCCGACAATATGGTGAGCAGTTCTTC. It codes for CASADIRQYGEQFF.

This rearrangement joins TRBV15 to TRBJ2-1; TRBD2 matches at 9 bases. Germline V lookup: CDR1 LNHNV, CDR2 YYDKDF (reference sequence). CDR3 length equals 19 residues. Losses at the gene ends were 0 bases for V and 2 bases for J; bases not matched to a gene: 11. CDR3 nucleotide sequence: TGTGCCACCAGCAGAGATGAGAGTAGCGGGAGAGGGGCCTACAATGAGCAGTTCTTC. Translating gives CATSRDESSGRGAYNEQFF.

This clone was found many times. The chain recombines TRBV30 with TRBJ1-3; TRBD1 might be the D (5 bases). The CDR3 extends over 13 amino acids. V lost 0 bases to trimming and J lost 3 bases, with 6 bases between them. Germline V lookup: CDR1 GTSNPN, CDR2 SVGIG (reference sequence). The CDR3 loop reads CAWSVGVGNTIYF. The CDR3 coding sequence is TGTGCCTGGAGTGTAGGGGTTGGAAACACCATATATTTT.

The rearrangement uses TRBV7-3 and TRBJ2-1; D may be TRBD1 (5 bases). This CDR3 has 16 residues. Between the trimmed V and J ends, which lost 2 bases and 4 bases, there was a span of 15 bases. In germline, CDR1 is SGHTA, CDR2 FQGTGA. CDR3: CASSLQGPTFYNEQFF. In nucleotides, the CDR3 is TGTGCCAGCAGCTTACAGGGCCCGACTTTTTACAATGAGCAGTTCTTC.

The chain has TRBV28 and TRBJ1-3; D is possibly TRBD1 (6 bases). V dropped 8 bases and J dropped 1 base, with 12 bases sitting between them. The CDR3 is 14 amino acids. From germline, CDR1 is MDHEN and CDR2 SYDVKM. The CDR3 bases are TGTGCCAGCTCTTTACAGGGTTCTGGAAACACCATATATTTT. Translated, it gives CASSLQGSGNTIYF.

This chain joins TRBV27 and TRBJ2-6; 8 positions match TRBD1. CDR1 MNHEY and CDR2 SMNVEV come from the germline V gene (reference sequence). This CDR3 comprises 17 residues. Trimming cost V 4 bases and J 0 bases; bases outside gene matches: 5. The CDR3 bases are TGTGCCAGCAGTTCCTACACAGGGGGCTCTGGGGCCAACGTCCTGACTTTC. Its translation is CASSSYTGGSGANVLTF.

The chain recombines TRBV19 with TRBJ1-1; 7 bases line up with TRBD1. CDR3 length: 14 residues. Germline loops: CDR1 LNHDA, CDR2 SQIVND (reference sequence). V shed 4 bases, J shed 5 bases, and the junction held 7 bases outside the gene matches. CDR3 sequence reads: CASSTGGPMTEAFF. CDR3 DNA sequence: TGTGCCAGTAGTACAGGGGGTCCGATGACTGAAGCTTTCTTT.